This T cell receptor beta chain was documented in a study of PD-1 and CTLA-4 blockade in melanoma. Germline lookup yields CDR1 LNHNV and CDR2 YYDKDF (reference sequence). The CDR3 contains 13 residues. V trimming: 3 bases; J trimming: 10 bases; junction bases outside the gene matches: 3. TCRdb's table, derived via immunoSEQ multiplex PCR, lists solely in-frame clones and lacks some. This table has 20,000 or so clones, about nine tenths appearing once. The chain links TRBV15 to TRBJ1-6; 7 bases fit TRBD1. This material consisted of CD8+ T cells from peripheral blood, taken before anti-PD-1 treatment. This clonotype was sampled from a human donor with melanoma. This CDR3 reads CATSRTGKSPLHF. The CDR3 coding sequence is TGTGCCACCAGCAGGACAGGGAAATCACCCCTCCACTTT.